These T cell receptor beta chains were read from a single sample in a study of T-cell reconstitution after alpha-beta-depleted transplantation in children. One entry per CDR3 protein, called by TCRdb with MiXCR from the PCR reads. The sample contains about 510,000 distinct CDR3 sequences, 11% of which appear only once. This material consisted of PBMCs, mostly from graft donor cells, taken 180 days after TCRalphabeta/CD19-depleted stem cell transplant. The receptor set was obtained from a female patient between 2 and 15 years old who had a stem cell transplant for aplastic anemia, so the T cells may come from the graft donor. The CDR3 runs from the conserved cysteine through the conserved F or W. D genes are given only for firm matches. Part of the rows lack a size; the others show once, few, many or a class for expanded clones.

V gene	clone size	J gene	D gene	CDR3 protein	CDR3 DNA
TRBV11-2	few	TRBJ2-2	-	CASSVLRGDGELFF	TGTGCCAGCAGCGTTCTACGCGGAGACGGGGAGCTGTTTTTT
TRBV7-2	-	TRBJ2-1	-	CASSSPLEGYNEQFF	TGTGCCAGCAGCTCACCCCTTGAGGGCTACAATGAGCAGTTCTTC
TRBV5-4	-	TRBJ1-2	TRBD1	CASSQGTGRDYGYTF	TGTGCCAGCAGCCAAGGGACAGGGCGCGACTATGGCTACACCTTC
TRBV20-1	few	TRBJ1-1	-	CSARLTGMNTEAFF	TGCAGTGCTAGGTTGACAGGAATGAACACTGAAGCTTTCTTT
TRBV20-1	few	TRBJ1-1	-	CSARRVGQHMNTEAFF	TGCAGTGCTAGAAGAGTCGGACAGCACATGAACACTGAAGCTTTCTTT
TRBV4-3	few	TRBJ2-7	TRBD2	CASSQEPSGGYEQYF	TGCGCCAGCAGCCAAGAACCTAGCGGGGGCTACGAGCAGTACTTC
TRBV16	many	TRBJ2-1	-	CASSPAAGAYNEQFF	TGTGCCAGCAGCCCGGCCGCAGGGGCCTACAATGAGCAGTTCTTC
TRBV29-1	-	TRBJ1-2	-	CSVEDGEWGYTF	TGCAGCGTTGAAGATGGAGAGTGGGGCTACACCTTC
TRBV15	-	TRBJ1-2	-	CATSSPPEGGYTF	TGTGCCACCAGCAGTCCCCCCGAGGGGGGCTACACCTTC
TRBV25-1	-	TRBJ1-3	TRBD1	CASSERYRGTGNTIYF	TGTGCCAGCAGTGAGAGATACAGGGGAACTGGAAACACCATATATTTT
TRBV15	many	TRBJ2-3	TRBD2	CATSRGGTSGGLTDTQYF	TGTGCCACCAGCAGAGGAGGGACTAGCGGGGGCCTCACAGATACGCAGTATTTT
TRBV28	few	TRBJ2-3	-	CASSFGGPWGDTQYF	TGTGCCAGCAGTTTTGGGGGACCTTGGGGAGATACGCAGTATTTT
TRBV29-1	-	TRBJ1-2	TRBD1	CSVEGGGFNYGYTF	TGCAGCGTGGAGGGAGGGGGCTTTAACTATGGCTACACCTTC